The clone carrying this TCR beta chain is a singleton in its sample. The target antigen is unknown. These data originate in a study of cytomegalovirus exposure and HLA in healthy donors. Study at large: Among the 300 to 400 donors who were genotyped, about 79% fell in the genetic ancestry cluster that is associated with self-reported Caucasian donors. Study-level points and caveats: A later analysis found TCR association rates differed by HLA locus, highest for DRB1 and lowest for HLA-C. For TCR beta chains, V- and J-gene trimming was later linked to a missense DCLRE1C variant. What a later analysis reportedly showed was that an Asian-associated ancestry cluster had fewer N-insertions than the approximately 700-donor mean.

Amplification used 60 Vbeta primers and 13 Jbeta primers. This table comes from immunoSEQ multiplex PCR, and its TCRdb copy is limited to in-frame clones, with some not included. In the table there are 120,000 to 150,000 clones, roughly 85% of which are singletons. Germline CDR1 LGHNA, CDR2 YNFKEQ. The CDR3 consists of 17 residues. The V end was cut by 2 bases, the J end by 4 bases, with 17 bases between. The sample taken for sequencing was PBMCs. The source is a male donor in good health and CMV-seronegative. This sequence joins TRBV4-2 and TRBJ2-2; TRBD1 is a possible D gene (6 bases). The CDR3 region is CASSQRLQGSVTGELFF. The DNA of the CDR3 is TGTGCCAGCAGCCAAAGACTACAGGGTTCAGTCACCGGGGAGCTGTTTTTT.